What follows are 15 T cell receptor beta chains derived from one specimen sequenced in a study of blood T cell repertoires in COVID-19. This table comes from immunoSEQ multiplex PCR, and its TCRdb copy is limited to in-frame clones, with some not included. The table has some 300,000 clones, 75% to 90% seen once; the top ten hold around a tenth. Material for sequencing was PBMCs or T cells enriched from blood (not recorded which). Every receptor here comes from a woman between 40 and 55 years old who had recovered from COVID-19.

The rearrangement joins TRBV15 to TRBJ1-1; D may be TRBD1 (5 bases). CDR1 and CDR2 (germline): LNHNV, YYDKDF (reference sequence). The CDR3 consists of 15 residues. The ends were cut back, 1 base at V and 4 bases at J, with 13 bases in the middle. The CDR3 region has the DNA TGTGCCACCAGCAGAGCGGGGGAAGGTCGCACTGAAGCTTTCTTT. This translates into CATSRAGEGRTEAFF.

The chain recombines TRBV10-3 with TRBJ2-7, with TRBD1 matching over 11 bases. This CDR3 has 16 amino acids. The V gene's germline CDR1 is ENHRY and CDR2 SYGVKD. The junction had 4 bases not matched to a gene; V was cut back by 1 base and J by 2 bases. The CDR3 sequence is CAISEYGTGGAYEQYF. CDR3 sequence (DNA): TGTGCCATCAGTGAGTACGGGACAGGGGGGGCCTACGAGCAGTACTTC.

The rearrangement links TRBV7-3 to TRBJ2-1, with TRBD1 as a possible D gene (5 bases). V lost 4 bases, J lost 0 bases, and 10 bases lay in between. Germline lookup yields CDR1 SGHTA and CDR2 FQGTGA. The CDR3 is 15 amino acids. CDR3 protein: CASSSQGGSYNEQFF. The CDR3 coding sequence is TGTGCCAGCAGCTCTCAGGGTGGCTCCTACAATGAGCAGTTCTTC.

The chain is built from TRBV9 and TRBJ2-2, with D perhaps TRBD1 (5 bases). Trimming shortened V by 2 bases and J by 7 bases, and 12 bases separated the two germline ends. The germline V gene encodes CDR1 SGDLS and CDR2 YYNGEE. The CDR3 totals 14 residues. CDR3 region: CASSVAPGFGELFF. The CDR3, as DNA: TGTGCCAGCAGCGTGGCCCCAGGGTTCGGGGAGCTGTTTTTT. Full variable domain (remainder filled in from reference TRBV9 and TRBJ2-2): DSGVTQTPKHLITATGQRVTLRCSPRSGDLSVYWYQQSLDQGLQFLIQYYNGEERAKGNILERFSAQQFPDLHSELNLSSLELGDSALYFCASSVAPGFGELFFGEGSRLTVL.

CDR3 residues: CAWSLLPAGGEQPQHF. In DNA form, the CDR3 reads TGTGCCTGGAGTCTCCTCCCAGCGGGGGGAGAACAGCCCCAGCATTTT. This chain joins TRBV30 and TRBJ1-5; tentatively, D is TRBD1 (5 bases). The CDR3 loop spans 16 amino acids. Germline-derived CDR1 and CDR2 are GTSNPN and SVGIG (reference sequence). V lost 2 bases and J 7 bases, leaving 21 bases between the germline ends.

The chain employs TRBV19 and TRBJ2-7; 11 nucleotides match TRBD1. The germline V gene has CDR1 LNHDA and CDR2 SQIVND (reference sequence). The V gene end was trimmed by 10 bases and the J gene end by 4 bases; junction bases not matched to a gene: 12. The CDR3 extends over 15 amino acids. The CDR3 coding sequence is TGTGCCACTCGATCCGGACAGGGGGCGATTTACGAGCAGTACTTC. It yields the protein CATRSGQGAIYEQYF.

V gene TRBV4-3 combines with J gene TRBJ2-7; TRBD2 agrees at 15 bases. The V gene end was trimmed by 1 base and the J gene end by 4 bases; junction bases not matched to a gene: 20. The CDR3 totals 22 residues. Germline lookup yields CDR1 LGHNA and CDR2 YSLEER. The CDR3, as DNA: TGCGCCAGCAGCCAAGGGTCAGCCTCGCCGGGACTAGCGGGGGGCCGTGGGTACGAGCAGTACTTC. Its protein product is CASSQGSASPGLAGGRGYEQYF.

This clone was observed a single time. The rearrangement links TRBV3-1 (or the pseudogene TRBV3-2) to TRBJ1-1, with 9 bases aligning to TRBD1. The germline V gene encodes CDR1 LGHDT and CDR2 YNNKEL (reference sequence). The CDR3 has 14 residues. J gave up 10 bases and V 1 base, and 7 bases lay outside the gene matches. DNA for the CDR3: TGTGCCAGCAGCCAAGGGACAGGGGAAGGCCGAGCTTTCTTT. Its protein product is CASSQGTGEGRAFF.

V is TRBV19 and J is TRBJ1-4; 11 positions agree with TRBD1. Germline assignment: CDR1 LNHDA and CDR2 SQIVND (reference sequence). Trimming took 4 bases from V and 4 from J; bases not matched to a gene: 8. This CDR3 spans 17 amino acids. CDR3: CASSTMDRGHGNEKLFF. The DNA of the CDR3 is TGTGCCAGTAGTACCATGGACAGGGGGCACGGTAATGAAAAACTGTTTTTT.

This chain links TRBV7-3 with TRBJ2-2; 7 nucleotides line up with TRBD2. V trimming: 2 bases; J trimming: 6 bases; junction bases outside the gene matches: 9. Germline V gene data show CDR1 as SGHTA and CDR2 as FQGTGA. This CDR3 spans 16 amino acids. The CDR3 is CASSLDHPGGAGELFF. Here the CDR3 DNA reads TGTGCCAGCAGCTTAGATCACCCGGGGGGAGCCGGGGAGCTGTTTTTT.

The V call is TRBV19, the J call TRBJ1-1, with TRBD1 matching 7 bases. The germline V gene encodes CDR1 LNHDA and CDR2 SQIVND (reference sequence). CDR3 length equals 15 residues. J lost 6 bases, V lost 4 bases, and 11 bases had no gene match. CDR3 sequence reads: CASSKRQGKRAEAFF. The CDR3 nucleotides read TGTGCCAGTAGTAAACGACAGGGAAAACGGGCTGAAGCTTTCTTT.

This chain links TRBV16 with TRBJ2-3; 13 bases are a match to TRBD2. CDR3 size: 16 residues. V lost 3 bases to trimming and J lost 4 bases; unmatched junction nucleotides: 4. Germline V gene sequence: CDR1 KGHSY, CDR2 FQNENV. In nucleotides, the CDR3 is TGTGCCAGCAGCCATACTAGCGGGAGGGCGGCAGATACGCAGTATTTT. It translates to CASSHTSGRAADTQYF. Together with reference TRBV16 and TRBJ2-3, the CDR3 gives the full variable domain: GEEVAQTPKHLVRGEGQKAKLYCAPIKGHSYVFWYQQVLKNEFKFLISFQNENVFDETGMPKERFSAKCLPNSPCSLEIQATKLEDSAVYFCASSHTSGRAADTQYFGPGTRLTVL.

The chain couples TRBV7-3 to TRBJ2-3; a possible D gene is TRBD2 (6 bases). The V gene's germline CDR1 is SGHTA and CDR2 FQGTGA. The germline V and J ends were trimmed by 5 bases and 2 bases, with 17 bases remaining between them. CDR3 length: 16 residues. The CDR3 is CASSPVGGATTDTQYF. CDR3 in DNA: TGTGCCAGCAGCCCGGTCGGGGGAGCTACCACAGATACGCAGTATTTT.

The V gene is TRBV2, the J gene TRBJ2-7, with 8 bases lining up with TRBD1. The length of the CDR3 is 13 residues. V lost 7 bases and J lost 3; bases outside the gene matches: 5. Germline V gives CDR1 SNHLY, CDR2 FYNNEI. The CDR3 region has the DNA TGTGCCAGCACCCACAGGGGGAGCTACGAGCAGTACTTC. It translates to CASTHRGSYEQYF.

The gene calls are TRBV19 and TRBJ1-2; no reliable D call. This CDR3 comprises 13 residues. V lost 8 bases to trimming and J lost 5 bases, with 15 bases between them. Germline V gives CDR1 LNHDA, CDR2 SQIVND (reference sequence). CDR3 in amino acids: CASLEDDPYGYTF. CDR3 bases: TGTGCCAGTCTTGAGGATGACCCGTATGGCTACACCTTC.